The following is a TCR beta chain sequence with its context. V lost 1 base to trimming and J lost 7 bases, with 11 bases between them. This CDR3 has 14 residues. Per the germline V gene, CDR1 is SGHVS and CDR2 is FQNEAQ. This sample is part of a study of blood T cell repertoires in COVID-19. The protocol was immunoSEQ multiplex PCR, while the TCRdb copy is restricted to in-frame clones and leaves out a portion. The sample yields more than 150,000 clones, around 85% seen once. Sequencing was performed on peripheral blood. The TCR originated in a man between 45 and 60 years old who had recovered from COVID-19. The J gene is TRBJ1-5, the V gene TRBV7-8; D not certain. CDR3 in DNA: TGTGCCAGCAGCTTAGGGTTCGGAGGCCAGCCCCAGCATTTT. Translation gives CASSLGFGGQPQHF.